This TCR beta chain comes out of a study of cytomegalovirus exposure and HLA in healthy donors. Overall study results and limits: There were several of the most significant clusters that appeared linked to common viral pathogens in a later analysis. The productive fraction for most TCR beta V segments was about 87% or about 30% in an earlier analysis.

This clone was picked up a small number of times. Its antigen is currently unknown. The V end was cut by 5 bases, the J end by 4 bases, with 14 bases between. The germline CDR1 and CDR2 sequences are SGHTA and FQGNSA. This CDR3 has 14 amino acids. PCR involved 60 Vbeta and 13 Jbeta primers. Per the authors' pipeline: Later work found 80 million to 85 million unique TCR beta chains, with some 11 million shared. Assay used: immunoSEQ multiplex PCR; TCRdb lists only in-frame clones, some missing. D and trimming were read from the DNA, whereas the V and J calls and clone size are those reported in that table. The table has about 230,000 clones, about three quarters seen once; the top ten hold 2.5% to 3%. While unrecorded immune exposures were likely, the donors were nominally healthy when sampled.

The source material was PBMCs. The sequence was obtained from a woman aged 55-75 years in good health and CMV-seropositive. V is TRBV7-2 and J is TRBJ1-1; the D gene is possibly TRBD1 (6 bases). In DNA, the CDR3 is TGTGCCAGCAGCCCTCCCAGGGGCGGCACTGAAGCTTTCTTT. It yields the protein CASSPPRGGTEAFF.